Each of the 18 T cell receptor beta chains below was sequenced from the same sample in a study of response to subunit inactivated influenza vaccine. TCRdb independently ran MiXCR on the RT-PCR reads; one entry per CDR3 protein. The sample records about 580,000 distinct CDR3 sequences, about 14% being singletons. Here the sequenced sample was PBMCs from blood, taken 11 to 12 days after vaccination. The receptors here all came from a man in his fifties or sixties who received an inactivated influenza vaccine.

This clonotype occurred a few times. This chain joins TRBV7-2 and TRBJ2-1, with TRBD2 matching over 7 bases. The trim removed 5 bases at V and 3 bases at J, leaving 7 bases unmatched. This CDR3 region has 15 residues. Germline V gene data show CDR1 as SGHTA and CDR2 as FQGNSA. CDR3 bases: TGTGCCAGCAGCGCGGGCGGGGGTCGCTACAATGAGCAGTTCTTC. Protein product: CASSAGGGRYNEQFF.

V usage is TRBV20-1 and J usage is TRBJ2-7; D ambiguous. The CDR3 is made up of 11 amino acids. Deletions cut 4 bases from V and 7 bases from J, with 11 bases between. Germline V CDR1 and CDR2: DFQATT, SNEGSKA (reference sequence). DNA of the CDR3: TGCAGTGCTATGCCCCCCTGGGAGCAGTACTTC. Its protein product is CSAMPPWEQYF.

This chain links TRBV11-3 with TRBJ2-6; D might be TRBD1 (6 bases). The germline CDR1 and CDR2 sequences are SGHNT and YENEEA. The CDR3 is made up of 19 amino acids. V was cut by 5 bases and J by 4 bases, with 24 bases left in between. Here the CDR3 reads CASSVVGTGTRGGANVLTF. CDR3 DNA: TGTGCCAGCAGCGTAGTCGGGACGGGGACACGGGGAGGGGCCAACGTCCTGACTTTC.

The rearrangement joins TRBV11-3 to TRBJ1-1; 8 bases fit TRBD1. Germline V gene lookup returns CDR1 SGHNT and CDR2 YENEEA. Trimming took 2 bases from V and 5 from J; bases not matched to a gene: 7. CDR3 length equals 15 residues. The CDR3, as DNA: TGTGCCAGCAGCTTAAACGGACAGGGAGGAACTGAAGCTTTCTTT. Amino acids: CASSLNGQGGTEAFF. Based on the CDR3 plus reference TRBV11-3 and TRBJ1-1, the full variable domain is EAGVVQSPRYKIIEKKQPVAFWCNPISGHNTLYWYLQNLGQGPELLIRYENEEAVDDSQLPKDRFSAERLKGVDSTLKIQPAELGDSAVYLCASSLNGQGGTEAFFGQGTRLTVV.

The chain carries TRBV3-1 and TRBJ1-1; D uncertain. V lost 1 base and J lost 5, with 14 bases in between. This CDR3 region has 15 residues. Germline CDR1 reads LGHDT; CDR2 reads YNNKEL (reference sequence). CDR3 sequence (DNA): TGTGCCAGCAGCCAAGTTAGGGCGGTTTGGACTGAAGCTTTCTTT. This sequence encodes CASSQVRAVWTEAFF. The full variable domain, rest sourced from reference TRBV3-1 and TRBJ1-1, is DTAVSQTPKYLVTQMGNDKSIKCEQNLGHDTMYWYKQDSKKFLKIMFSYNNKELIINETVPNRFSPKSPDKAHLNLHINSLELGDSAVYFCASSQVRAVWTEAFFGQGTRLTVV.

This clonotype was observed at least ten times. The J gene is TRBJ2-7, the V gene TRBV29-1, with D perhaps TRBD1 (6 bases). Trimming took 4 bases from V and 2 from J, leaving 12 bases between them. The germline V gene encodes CDR1 SQVTM and CDR2 ANQGSEA. This CDR3 is 13 amino acids long. The CDR3 sequence: CSVVKDRPYEQYF. CDR3 nucleotides: TGCAGCGTTGTAAAGGACAGACCCTACGAGCAGTACTTC.

This clonotype has only one observation. The chain employs TRBV2 and TRBJ2-2; D is ambiguous. The CDR3 runs 13 residues. Germline CDR1 and CDR2: SNHLY and FYNNEI. Trimming removed 5 bases from V and 3 bases from J, with 7 bases in between. As DNA, the CDR3 is TGTGCCAGCAGTTTAGAAGACACCGGGGAGCTGTTTTTT. It specifies CASSLEDTGELFF. The whole variable domain, filled in from reference TRBV2 and TRBJ2-2, reads EPEVTQTPSHQVTQMGQEVILRCVPISNHLYFYWYRQILGQKVEFLVSFYNNEISEKSEIFDDQFSVERPDGSNFTLKIRSTKLEDSAMYFCASSLEDTGELFFGEGSRLTVL.

A few counts support this clonotype. The chain recombines TRBV7-3 with TRBJ2-3, with D maybe TRBD2 (6 bases). V was shortened by 4 bases and J by 3 bases, with 11 bases between the two germline ends. Germline CDR1 is SGHTA and CDR2 is FQGTGA. The CDR3 totals 14 residues. Here the CDR3 reads CASSSGESTDTQYF. As DNA, the CDR3 is TGTGCCAGCAGCTCGGGAGAGTCTACAGATACGCAGTATTTT.

This clonotype showed up just a few times. In DNA form, the CDR3 reads TGCAGCGTTGAGGACACCAGCTCCTACGAGCAGTACTTC. Translation: CSVEDTSSYEQYF. The V gene is TRBV29-1, the J gene TRBJ2-7; a weak D match, TRBD1 (5 bases). Germline V CDR1 and CDR2: SQVTM, ANQGSEA. V lost 3 bases and J 0 bases, leaving 9 bases between the germline ends. The CDR3 is 13 residues long.

In its sample, this clonotype was seen a few times. The chain recombines TRBV28 with TRBJ2-1; TRBD2 matches at 8 bases. Germline loops: CDR1 MDHEN, CDR2 SYDVKM. The CDR3 sequence is 15 residues long. Trimming took 1 base from V and 8 from J; bases not matched to a gene: 7. The DNA of the CDR3 is TGTGCCAGCAGTTTATTCCCCGGGGGGGCGTATGAGCAGTTCTTC. The encoded protein is CASSLFPGGAYEQFF.

This clonotype showed up just a few times. This chain connects TRBV6-2 or TRBV6-3 to TRBJ2-1, with 9 nucleotides matching TRBD2. The junction had 9 bases not matched to a gene; V was cut back by 5 bases and J by 7 bases. Germline V gene data show CDR1 as MNHEY and CDR2 as SVGEGT. There are 15 residues in the CDR3. The CDR3 spells CASSTAGGPWNEQFF. CDR3 nucleotides: TGTGCCAGCAGTACGGCGGGAGGGCCCTGGAATGAGCAGTTCTTC.

The chain joins TRBV19 to TRBJ2-1; no firm D call. CDR3 length: 11 residues. Germline CDR1 LNHDA, CDR2 SQIVND (reference sequence). Between the trimmed V and J ends, which lost 4 bases and 9 bases, there was a span of 7 bases. For the CDR3, the DNA is TGTGCCAGTAGTACGCCGGTTGAGCAGTTCTTC. This gives the protein CASSTPVEQFF.

The chain links TRBV7-2 to TRBJ2-7; TRBD1 is a possible D gene (6 bases). The CDR3 extends over 14 amino acids. V gave up 2 bases and J gave up 2 bases, with 10 bases separating them. From germline, CDR1 is SGHTA and CDR2 FQGNSA. The CDR3: CASSLSGVAYEQYF. DNA of the CDR3: TGTGCCAGCAGCTTATCAGGGGTAGCCTACGAGCAGTACTTC.

This clonotype was detected many times. This rearrangement joins TRBV6-1 to TRBJ2-5, with D possibly being TRBD1 or TRBD2 (5 bases each). V was cut by 0 bases and J by 3 bases, with 14 bases left in between. The CDR3 spans 16 residues. Germline assignment: CDR1 MNHNS and CDR2 SASEGT. CDR3 loop: CASSEAPIGGEETQYF. The CDR3 bases are TGTGCCAGCAGTGAAGCTCCCATTGGGGGAGAAGAGACCCAGTACTTC.

This clonotype occurred once. V is TRBV9 and J is TRBJ2-7, with D possibly TRBD1 on 6 matching bases. Per the germline V gene, CDR1 is SGDLS and CDR2 is YYNGEE. This CDR3 has 15 residues. The ends were cut back, 4 bases at V and 5 bases at J, with 19 bases in the middle. The CDR3 nucleotides are TGTGCCAGCAGCCCACGACAGGCCCCAAACGACGAGCAGTACTTC. It is translated as CASSPRQAPNDEQYF.

In its sample, this clonotype was seen a few times. V gene TRBV19 combines with J gene TRBJ2-1; 9 nucleotides match TRBD1. J gave up 4 bases and V 7 bases, and 5 bases lay outside the gene matches. The CDR3 sequence is 14 residues long. In germline, CDR1 is LNHDA, CDR2 SQIVND (reference sequence). DNA of the CDR3: TGTGCCAGTACCCCGGGACAGGGATACAATGAGCAGTTCTTC. Translation gives CASTPGQGYNEQFF.

This clonotype showed up just once. The chain is built from TRBV7-2 and TRBJ2-1; TRBD2 matches at 12 bases. The V and J ends lost 5 bases and 0 bases, in that order; junction bases with no gene match: 5. Germline V gene sequence: CDR1 SGHTA, CDR2 FQGNSA. The CDR3 runs to 17 residues. The CDR3 nucleotides read TGTGCCAGCAGCCCCAGGACTAGCGGGATCTCCTACAATGAGCAGTTCTTC. It yields the protein CASSPRTSGISYNEQFF. Supplemented by reference TRBV7-2 and TRBJ2-1, the full variable domain reads GAGVSQSPSNKVTEKGKDVELRCDPISGHTALYWYRQSLGQGLEFLIYFQGNSAPDKSGLPSDRFSAERTGGSVSTLTIQRTQQEDSAVYLCASSPRTSGISYNEQFFGPGTRLTVL.

The chain is built from TRBV7-2 and TRBJ2-2; the D gene is possibly TRBD1 (6 bases). Germline CDR1 is SGHTA and CDR2 is FQGNSA. This CDR3 is 17 amino acids long. The ends were cut back, 4 bases at V and 6 bases at J, with 21 bases in the middle. The CDR3 bases are TGTGCCAGCAGCTCTTACCTGGCAGGGGCACTAGCCGGGGAGCTGTTTTTT. Residues: CASSSYLAGALAGELFF.